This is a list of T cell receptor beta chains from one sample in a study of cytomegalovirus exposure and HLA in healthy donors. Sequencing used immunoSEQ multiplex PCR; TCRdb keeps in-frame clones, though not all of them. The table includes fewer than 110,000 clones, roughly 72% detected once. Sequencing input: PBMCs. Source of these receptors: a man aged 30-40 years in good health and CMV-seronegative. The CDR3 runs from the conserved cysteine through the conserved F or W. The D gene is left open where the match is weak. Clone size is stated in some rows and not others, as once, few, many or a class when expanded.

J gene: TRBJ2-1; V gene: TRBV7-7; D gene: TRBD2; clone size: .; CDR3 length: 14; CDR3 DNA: TGTGCCAGCAGCATCTCCGGGACTAGCAGTGAGCAGTTCTTC; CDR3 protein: CASSISGTSSEQFF
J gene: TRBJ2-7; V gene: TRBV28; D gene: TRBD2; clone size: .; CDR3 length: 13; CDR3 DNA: TGTGCCAGCAGTTTGGGACTAGCCTACGAGCAGTACTTC; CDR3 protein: CASSLGLAYEQYF
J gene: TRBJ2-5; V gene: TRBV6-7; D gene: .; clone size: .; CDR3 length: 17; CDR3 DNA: TGTGCCGGCAGTTATAGGTCGGCGGCCTTAATACAAGAGACCCAGTACTTC; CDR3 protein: CAGSYRSAALIQETQYF
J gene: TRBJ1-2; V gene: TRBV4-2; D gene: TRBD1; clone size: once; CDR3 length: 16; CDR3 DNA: TGTGCCAGCAGCCAAGCGGGACAGGGGGCCGACTATGGCTACACCTTC; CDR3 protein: CASSQAGQGADYGYTF
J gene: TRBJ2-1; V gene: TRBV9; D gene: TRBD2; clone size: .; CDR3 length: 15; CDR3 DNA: TGTGCCAGCAGCGTAAGCGGGAGGGCCTTGAATGAGCAGTTCTTC; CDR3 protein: CASSVSGRALNEQFF
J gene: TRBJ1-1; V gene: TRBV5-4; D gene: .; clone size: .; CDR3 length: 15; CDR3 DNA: TGTGCCAGCAGCTTGACAGGGCCCCCGAGGACTGAAGCTTTCTTT; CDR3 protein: CASSLTGPPRTEAFF
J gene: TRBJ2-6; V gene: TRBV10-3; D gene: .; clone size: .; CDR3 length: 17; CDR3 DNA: TGTGCCATCACGGAACAGGTTGTCGTCTCTGGGGCCAACGTCCTGACTTTC; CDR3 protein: CAITEQVVVSGANVLTF
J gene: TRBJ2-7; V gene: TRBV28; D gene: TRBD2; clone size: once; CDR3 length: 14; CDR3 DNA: TGTGCCAGCAGAGCGGGGGGGCGCGTCTACGAGCAGTACTTC; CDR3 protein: CASRAGGRVYEQYF
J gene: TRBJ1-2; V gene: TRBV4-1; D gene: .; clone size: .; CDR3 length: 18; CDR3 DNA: TGCGCCAGCAGCCAAGATTCCCACTCCACACAGGGACGGTATGGCTACACCTTC; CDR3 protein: CASSQDSHSTQGRYGYTF
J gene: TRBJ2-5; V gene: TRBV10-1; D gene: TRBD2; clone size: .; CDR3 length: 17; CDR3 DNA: TGCGCCAGCAGTGGCAATAGCGGGGGTCCAGCCGGAGAGACCCAGTACTTC; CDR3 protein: CASSGNSGGPAGETQYF
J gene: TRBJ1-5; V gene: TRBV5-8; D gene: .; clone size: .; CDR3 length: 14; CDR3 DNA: TGTGCCAGCAGCTCACCGGGGGGCCTTCAGCCCCAGCATTTT; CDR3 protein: CASSSPGGLQPQHF